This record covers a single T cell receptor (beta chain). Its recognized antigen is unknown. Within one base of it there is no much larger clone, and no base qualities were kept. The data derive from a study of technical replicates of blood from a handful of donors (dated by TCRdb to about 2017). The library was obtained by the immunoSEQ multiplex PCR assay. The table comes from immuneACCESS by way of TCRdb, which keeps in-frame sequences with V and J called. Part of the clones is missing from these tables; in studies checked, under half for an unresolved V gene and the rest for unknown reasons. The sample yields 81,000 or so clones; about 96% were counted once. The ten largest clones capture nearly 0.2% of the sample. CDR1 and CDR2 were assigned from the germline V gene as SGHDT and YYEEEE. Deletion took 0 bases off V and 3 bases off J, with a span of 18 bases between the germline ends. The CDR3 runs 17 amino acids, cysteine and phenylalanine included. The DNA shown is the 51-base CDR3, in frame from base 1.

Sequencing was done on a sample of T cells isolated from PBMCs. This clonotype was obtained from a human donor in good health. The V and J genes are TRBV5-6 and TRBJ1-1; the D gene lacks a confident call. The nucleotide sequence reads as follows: TGTGCCAGCAGCTTGGTCGTAGACTCCACGCCGGACACTGAAGCTTTCTTT. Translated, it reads CASSLVVDSTPDTEAFF. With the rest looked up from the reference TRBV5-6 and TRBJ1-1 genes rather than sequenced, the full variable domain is DAGVTQSPTHLIKTRGQQVTLRCSPKSGHDTVSWYQQALGQGPQFIFQYYEEEERQRGNFPDRFSGHQFPNYSSELNVNALLLGDSALYLCASSLVVDSTPDTEAFFGQGTRLTVV.